This T cell receptor beta chain is drawn from a study of cytotoxic CD8 clonotypes in ibrutinib-treated CLL. Study overall: Included were 11 relapsed/refractory and approximately 15 treatment-naive patients, of whom roughly 17 were IGHV unmutated. Treatment had run for a median roughly 13 months, range 6 to 36, when response samples were taken. Points from the study as a whole: Whereas clonality rose at ibrutinib response, it declined toward baseline at progression.

Depths of 1 in 200,000 to 1 in 1 million T cells were the sequencing target. Assay: immunoSEQ multiplex PCR; the TCRdb copy retains only in-frame clones and omits some. Seen here are over 250,000 clones, 70% to 80% observed once, and the top ten hold about 6%. Concerning this clone itself: Its matching antigen is unknown.

Between the trimmed V and J ends, which lost 4 bases and 2 bases, there was a span of 14 bases. Germline V gives CDR1 SGDLS, CDR2 YYNGEE. The CDR3 has 15 residues. V is TRBV9 and J is TRBJ2-3; tentatively, D is TRBD2 (6 bases). The receptor was isolated from a human donor with chronic lymphocytic leukemia. The sequenced sample was PBMCs, obtained at disease progression, from a patient treated with ibrutinib. CDR3 coding DNA: TGTGCCAGCAGCCCAGGAGGGAAGCACACAGATACGCAGTATTTT. This codes for CASSPGGKHTDTQYF.